Listed here are 26 T cell receptor beta chains from one sample, sequenced in a study of blood T cell repertoires in COVID-19. Only in-frame clones appear in the TCRdb table, and some are missing; sequencing was by immunoSEQ multiplex PCR. The sample carries fewer than 65,000 clones, roughly 89% recorded once. Material: peripheral blood. These receptors all come from a woman over 75 with acute or convalescent COVID-19.

This chain joins TRBV4-2 and TRBJ2-1; possibly TRBD2 for D (6 bases). Trimming cost V 4 bases and J 9 bases, with 16 bases left between them. The CDR3 runs to 14 residues. Germline lookup yields CDR1 LGHNA and CDR2 YNFKEQ. DNA for the CDR3: TGTGCCAGCAGCCTTAGCGGCATTAATGGTGAGCAGTTCTTC. It is translated as CASSLSGINGEQFF.

The chain employs TRBV19 and TRBJ2-2; D perhaps matches TRBD2 (6 bases). Trimming cost V 1 base and J 4 bases, with 10 bases left between them. This CDR3 comprises 15 residues. From germline, CDR1 is LNHDA and CDR2 SQIVND (reference sequence). The CDR3 reads CASSIGSGLTGELFF. The CDR3 nucleotides are TGTGCCAGTAGTATAGGAAGCGGGCTCACCGGGGAGCTGTTTTTT.

V is TRBV6-1 and J is TRBJ2-1; weak D call: TRBD1 (5 bases). Trimming stripped 2 bases from V and 15 bases from J, with 14 bases between. The CDR3 covers 12 residues. Germline V gene lookup returns CDR1 MNHNS and CDR2 SASEGT. The CDR3 DNA reads as TGTGCCAGCAGTGAAAGAGATAGGGGTGGGTTCTTC. Protein sequence: CASSERDRGGFF.

This clone came up once. This chain uses TRBV6-1 with TRBJ2-2, with 11 positions matching TRBD2. Germline CDR1 is MNHNS and CDR2 is SASEGT. The CDR3 totals 18 residues. V shed 4 bases and J 5 bases; nucleotides not matched to a gene: 12. The chain's CDR3 is CASSVQGSGRAGTGELFF. CDR3 coding DNA: TGTGCCAGCAGTGTTCAGGGTAGCGGGAGGGCCGGAACCGGGGAGCTGTTTTTT.

In this sample, this clone turned up once. V usage is TRBV6-1 and J usage is TRBJ2-7; D may be TRBD2 (6 bases). CDR1 and CDR2 from the germline V gene are MNHNS and SASEGT. Trimming pared 3 bases from V and 0 bases from J, leaving 9 bases between. The CDR3 totals 14 residues. In DNA form, the CDR3 reads TGTGCCAGCAGTGATCGGGGGAGCTCCTACGAGCAGTACTTC. It is translated as CASSDRGSSYEQYF.

This rearrangement joins TRBV21-1 to TRBJ1-1; whether TRBD1, the table's D call, matches the DNA was not checked. TRBV21-1 is annotated as a pseudogene. This CDR3 is built from 14 residues. This CDR3 reads CASSKGTGDTEAFF. The CDR3 nucleotides are TGTGCCAGCAGCAAAGGGACAGGGGACACTGAAGCTTTCTTT.

The chain employs TRBV7-9 and TRBJ1-2, with 8 positions matching TRBD1. V shed 3 bases, J shed 8 bases, and the junction held 11 bases outside the gene matches. The V gene's germline CDR1 is SEHNR and CDR2 FQNEAQ (reference sequence). The CDR3 is 15 amino acids. The CDR3: CASSLVGTGGEGYTF. The CDR3, as DNA: TGTGCCAGCAGCTTGGTAGGAACAGGGGGGGAAGGCTACACCTTC.

CDR3 DNA: TGTGCCAGTAGTGCCCTAGGGGGCGCGGAGGAGACCCAGTACTTC. Amino acids: CASSALGGAEETQYF. The rearrangement uses TRBV19 and TRBJ2-5; 7 bases line up with TRBD1. V trimming: 5 bases; J trimming: 5 bases; junction bases outside the gene matches: 11. Germline V CDR1 and CDR2: LNHDA, SQIVND (reference sequence). CDR3 length: 15 residues.

This chain uses TRBV3-1 (or the pseudogene TRBV3-2) with TRBJ1-2, with D tentatively TRBD1 (5 bases). The CDR3 runs 12 residues. The germline V and J ends were trimmed by 1 base and 7 bases, with 7 bases remaining between them. The V gene's germline CDR1 is LGHDT and CDR2 YNNKEL (reference sequence). CDR3 in amino acids: CASSQVGGGYTF. The CDR3 DNA reads as TGTGCCAGCAGCCAAGTGGGGGGTGGCTACACCTTC.

This rearrangement joins TRBV5-1 to TRBJ1-5; TRBD1 matches 8 bases. Germline V gene lookup returns CDR1 SGHRS and CDR2 YFSETQ. Unmatched junction bases numbered 7, after V lost 4 bases and J lost 7 bases. The CDR3 has 14 residues. The CDR3 region is CASSRTGIGQPQHF. The CDR3, as DNA: TGCGCCAGCAGCAGGACAGGGATTGGCCAGCCCCAGCATTTT.

This rearrangement joins TRBV15 to TRBJ2-5; the D gene is possibly TRBD2 (6 bases). This CDR3 has 15 amino acids. Germline values: CDR1 LNHNV, CDR2 YYDKDF (reference sequence). Trimming left V 0 bases short and J 5 bases short, with 13 bases between. The CDR3 DNA follows: TGTGCCACCAGCAGAGATCGGGGGAGAAGGGAGACCCAGTACTTC. Amino acid sequence: CATSRDRGRRETQYF.

The V gene is TRBV7-8, the J gene TRBJ2-7, with D unresolved. Germline CDR1 reads SGHVS; CDR2 reads FQNEAQ. This CDR3 is 13 amino acids long. Trimming removed 5 bases at V and 2 bases at J, with 10 bases between. CDR3 sequence reads: CASSTYEAYEQYF. The CDR3 nucleotides read TGTGCCAGCAGCACTTATGAGGCCTACGAGCAGTACTTC.

This sequence joins TRBV6-4 and TRBJ1-6, with 10 bases that match TRBD1. The length of the CDR3 is 12 residues. Germline V gene lookup returns CDR1 MRHNA and CDR2 SNTAGT. Trimming at V came to 9 bases and at J to 13 bases, leaving 6 bases not matched to a gene. CDR3 sequence reads: CARTGGRLPLHF. In nucleotides, the CDR3 is TGTGCCAGGACAGGGGGCCGACTCCCCCTCCACTTT.

The rearrangement links TRBV19 to TRBJ1-2; weak D call: TRBD1 (5 bases). Trimming removed 4 bases from V and 3 bases from J, with 18 bases in between. The CDR3 spans 16 residues. Germline CDR1 and CDR2: LNHDA and SQIVND (reference sequence). The CDR3 DNA follows: TGTGCCAGTAGTACTCCCTGGACAAGGGGCGACTATGGCTACACCTTC. It is translated as CASSTPWTRGDYGYTF.

V usage is TRBV5-4 and J usage is TRBJ2-7, with D possibly being TRBD2 (5 bases). Germline CDR1 is SGHNT and CDR2 is YYREEE (reference sequence). V was shortened by 2 bases and J by 6 bases, with 15 bases between the two germline ends. The CDR3 length is 14 residues. The CDR3 here is CASSFEGVQREQYF. The DNA of the CDR3 is TGTGCCAGCAGCTTCGAGGGTGTTCAACGCGAGCAGTACTTC. Complete variable domain (other parts from reference TRBV5-4 and TRBJ2-7): ETGVTQSPTHLIKTRGQQVTLRCSSQSGHNTVSWYQQALGQGPQFIFQYYREEENGRGNFPPRFSGLQFPNYSSELNVNALELDDSALYLCASSFEGVQREQYFGPGTRLTVT.

The chain recombines TRBV29-1 with TRBJ2-7; 7 bases line up with TRBD1. This CDR3 region has 13 residues. Germline V gene sequence: CDR1 SQVTM, CDR2 ANQGSEA. Losses at the gene ends were 1 base for V and 4 bases for J; bases not matched to a gene: 4. The CDR3 spells CSVEGPGGYEQYF. CDR3 DNA sequence: TGCAGCGTTGAAGGTCCAGGGGGTTACGAGCAGTACTTC.

CDR3 residues: CASSLAGVDGYTF. The CDR3 DNA reads as TGTGCCAGCAGCTTGGCAGGGGTGGATGGCTACACCTTC. The chain joins TRBV5-4 to TRBJ1-2; D possibly corresponds to TRBD1 (6 bases). CDR3 length: 13 amino acids. The V end was cut by 0 bases, the J end by 6 bases, with 9 bases between. Germline V gene data show CDR1 as SGHNT and CDR2 as YYREEE (reference sequence).

The chain combines TRBV5-1 with TRBJ2-2; maybe TRBD2 (6 bases). The CDR3 totals 16 residues. Deletions cut 4 bases from V and 4 bases from J, with 17 bases between. Germline CDR1 is SGHRS and CDR2 is YFSETQ. This chain's CDR3 is CASSPGGAQGTGELFF. CDR3 nucleotide sequence: TGCGCCAGCAGCCCCGGCGGGGCGCAGGGCACCGGGGAGCTGTTTTTT.

The CDR3 spells CASSPQIYGYTF. CDR3 bases: TGTGCCAGCAGCCCCCAGATCTATGGCTACACCTTC. The chain links TRBV7-9 to TRBJ1-2; D is unresolved. Trimming left V 5 bases short and J 4 bases short, with 8 bases between. Per the germline V gene, CDR1 is SEHNR and CDR2 is FQNEAQ (reference sequence). The CDR3 totals 12 residues.

CDR3 protein: CASSPRTGLTEAFF. The DNA for the CDR3 is TGTGCCAGCAGTCCTAGGACAGGCCTCACTGAAGCTTTCTTT. This chain links TRBV7-2 with TRBJ1-1; 7 bases match TRBD1. V was clipped by 6 bases and J by 4 bases; unmatched bases: 8. CDR3 length: 14 amino acids. The germline CDR1 and CDR2 sequences are SGHTA and FQGNSA.

V and J are TRBV21-1 and TRBJ2-7; the table's D gene call, TRBD2, was not cross checked with the DNA. TRBV21-1 is flagged as a pseudogene. The CDR3 loop spans 16 amino acids. CDR3 loop: CASSKDEAGVFYEQYF. For the CDR3, the DNA is TGTGCCAGCAGCAAAGATGAAGCGGGAGTCTTCTACGAGCAGTACTTC.

The gene calls are TRBV19 and TRBJ1-1, with D unclear. CDR1 is LNHDA, CDR2 SQIVND, per germline (reference sequence). The V end lost 4 bases, the J end lost 5 bases, and 14 bases lay between the germline ends. There are 14 residues in the CDR3. CDR3 bases: TGTGCCAGTAGTAGTGGGCCGGCGGGGACTGAAGCTTTCTTT. Its translation is CASSSGPAGTEAFF.

The chain combines TRBV3-1 (or the pseudogene TRBV3-2) with TRBJ1-2, with D tentatively TRBD1 (5 bases). Germline V CDR1 and CDR2: LGHDT, YNNKEL (reference sequence). The length of the CDR3 is 16 residues. V was clipped by 4 bases and J by 3 bases, with 18 bases between them. Written as DNA, the CDR3 is TGTGCCAGCAGCCCCTCCCATTTATCCAGGGACTATGGCTACACCTTC. Amino acid sequence: CASSPSHLSRDYGYTF.

This clone has a single count. The chain carries TRBV9 and TRBJ2-2, with D unclear. Per the germline V gene, CDR1 is SGDLS and CDR2 is YYNGEE. The length of the CDR3 is 14 residues. V lost 0 bases and J 1 base, leaving 4 bases between the germline ends. The CDR3, as DNA: TGTGCCAGCAGCGTAGGGCAGAACACCGGGGAGCTGTTTTTT. Encoded protein: CASSVGQNTGELFF.

The chain combines TRBV19 with TRBJ1-1; TRBD1 aligns across 11 bases. V was pared by 6 bases and J by 5 bases, with 17 bases of the junction left unmatched. Per the germline V gene, CDR1 is LNHDA and CDR2 is SQIVND (reference sequence). This CDR3 spans 18 amino acids. The CDR3 coding sequence is TGTGCCAGTAGGCATCCGCGGGGGACAGGGGGTTTGCGGACTGAAGCTTTCTTT. This sequence encodes CASRHPRGTGGLRTEAFF.

The chain uses TRBV11-2 and TRBJ2-7; TRBD1 is a possible D gene (6 bases). The CDR3 contains 13 residues. Trimming took 5 bases from V and 3 from J, leaving 11 bases between them. In germline, CDR1 is SGHAT, CDR2 FQNNGV. The CDR3 nucleotides are TGTGCCAGCAGCCCCGACAGGATCTACGAGCAGTACTTC. It is translated as CASSPDRIYEQYF.